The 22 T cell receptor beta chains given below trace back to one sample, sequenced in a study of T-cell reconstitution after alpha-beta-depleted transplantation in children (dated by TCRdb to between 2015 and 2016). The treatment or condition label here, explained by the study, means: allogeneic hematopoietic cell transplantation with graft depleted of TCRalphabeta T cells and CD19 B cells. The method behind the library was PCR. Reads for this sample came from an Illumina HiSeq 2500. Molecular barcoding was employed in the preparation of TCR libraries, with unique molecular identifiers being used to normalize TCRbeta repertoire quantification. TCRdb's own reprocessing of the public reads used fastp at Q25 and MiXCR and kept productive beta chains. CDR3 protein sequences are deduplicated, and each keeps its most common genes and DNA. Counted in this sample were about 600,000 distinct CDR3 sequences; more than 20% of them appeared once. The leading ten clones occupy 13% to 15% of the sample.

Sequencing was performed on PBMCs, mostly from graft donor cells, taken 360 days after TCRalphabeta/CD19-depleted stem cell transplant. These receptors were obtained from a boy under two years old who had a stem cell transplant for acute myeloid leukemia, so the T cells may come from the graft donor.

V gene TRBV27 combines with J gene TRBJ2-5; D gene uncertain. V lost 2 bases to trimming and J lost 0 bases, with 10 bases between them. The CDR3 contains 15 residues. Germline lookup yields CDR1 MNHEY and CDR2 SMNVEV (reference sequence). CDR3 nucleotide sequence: TGTGCCAGCAGTTTACGGCTCTCCTACCAAGAGACCCAGTACTTC. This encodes CASSLRLSYQETQYF.

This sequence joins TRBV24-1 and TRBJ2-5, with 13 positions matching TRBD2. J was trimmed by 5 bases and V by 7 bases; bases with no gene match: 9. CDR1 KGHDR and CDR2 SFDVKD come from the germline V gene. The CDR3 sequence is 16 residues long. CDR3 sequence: CATSRRTSGGLETQYF. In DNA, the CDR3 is TGTGCCACCAGCAGAAGGACTAGCGGGGGCCTGGAGACCCAGTACTTC.

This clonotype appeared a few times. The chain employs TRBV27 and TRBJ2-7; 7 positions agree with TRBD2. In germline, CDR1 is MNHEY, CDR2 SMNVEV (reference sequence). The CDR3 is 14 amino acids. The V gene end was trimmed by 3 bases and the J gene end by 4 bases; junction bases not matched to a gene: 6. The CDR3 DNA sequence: TGTGCCAGCAGTTTTGGCCTAGCGGAATACGAGCAGTACGTC. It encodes CASSFGLAEYEQYV.

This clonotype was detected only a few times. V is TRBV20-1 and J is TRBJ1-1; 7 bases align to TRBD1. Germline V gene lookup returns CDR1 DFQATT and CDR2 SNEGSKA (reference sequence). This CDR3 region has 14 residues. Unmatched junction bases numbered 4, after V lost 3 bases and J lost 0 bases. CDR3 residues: CSARRGPMNTEAFF. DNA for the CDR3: TGCAGTGCTAGGAGGGGGCCCATGAACACTGAAGCTTTCTTT.

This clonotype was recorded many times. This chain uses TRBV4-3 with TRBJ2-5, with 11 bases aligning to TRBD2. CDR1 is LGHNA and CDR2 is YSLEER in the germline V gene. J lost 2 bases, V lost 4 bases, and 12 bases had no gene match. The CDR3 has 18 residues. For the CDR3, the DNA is TGCGCCAGCAGCCCTAGACTAGCGGGGAGATCTTATCAAGAGACCCAGTACTTC. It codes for CASSPRLAGRSYQETQYF.

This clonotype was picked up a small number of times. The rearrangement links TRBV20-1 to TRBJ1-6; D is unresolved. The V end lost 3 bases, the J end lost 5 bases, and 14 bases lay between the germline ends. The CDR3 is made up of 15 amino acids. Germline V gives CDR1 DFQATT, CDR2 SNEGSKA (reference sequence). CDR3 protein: CSASQRRANNSPLHF. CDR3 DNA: TGCAGTGCTAGTCAACGGAGGGCAAATAATTCACCCCTCCACTTT.

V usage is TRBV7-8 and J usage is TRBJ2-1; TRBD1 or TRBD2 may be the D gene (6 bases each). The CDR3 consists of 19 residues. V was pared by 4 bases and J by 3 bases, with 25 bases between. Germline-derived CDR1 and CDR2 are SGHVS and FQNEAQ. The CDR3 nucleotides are TGTGCCAGCAGCTCGACCCATATTGTTGGGGGGCGGATCTACAATGAGCAGTTCTTC. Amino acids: CASSSTHIVGGRIYNEQFF.

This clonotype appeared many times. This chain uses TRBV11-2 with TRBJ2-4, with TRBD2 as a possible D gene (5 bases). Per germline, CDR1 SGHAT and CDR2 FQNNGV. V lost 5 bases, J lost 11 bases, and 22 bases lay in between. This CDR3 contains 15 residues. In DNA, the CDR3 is TGTGCCAGCAGCCCTAGAGGGCAGCCTCCTCTGGTTCAGTACTTC. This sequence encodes CASSPRGQPPLVQYF.

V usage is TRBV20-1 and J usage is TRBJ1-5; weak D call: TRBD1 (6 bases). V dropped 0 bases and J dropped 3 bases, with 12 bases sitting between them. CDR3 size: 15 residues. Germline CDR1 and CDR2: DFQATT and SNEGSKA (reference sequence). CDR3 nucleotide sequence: TGCAGTGCTAGAGATCCAGGACAGAACAATCAGCCCCAGCATTTT. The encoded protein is CSARDPGQNNQPQHF.

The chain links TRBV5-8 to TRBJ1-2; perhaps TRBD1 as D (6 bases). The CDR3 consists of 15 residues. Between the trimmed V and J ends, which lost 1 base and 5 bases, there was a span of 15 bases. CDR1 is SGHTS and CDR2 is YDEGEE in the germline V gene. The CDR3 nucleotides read TGTGCCAGCAGCTTGCTCAGGGGCCGCTTATATGGCTACACCTTC. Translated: CASSLLRGRLYGYTF.

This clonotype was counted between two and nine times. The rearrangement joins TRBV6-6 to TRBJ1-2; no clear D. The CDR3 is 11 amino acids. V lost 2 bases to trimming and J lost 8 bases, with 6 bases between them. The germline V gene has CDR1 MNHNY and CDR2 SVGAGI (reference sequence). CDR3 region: CASSYVDGYTF. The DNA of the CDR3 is TGTGCCAGCAGTTACGTAGACGGCTACACCTTC.

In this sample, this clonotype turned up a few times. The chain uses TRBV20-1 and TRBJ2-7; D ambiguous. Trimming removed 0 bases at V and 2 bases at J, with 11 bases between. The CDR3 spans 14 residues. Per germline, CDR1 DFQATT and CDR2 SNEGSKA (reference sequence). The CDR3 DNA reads TGCAGTGCTAGAGACCCCCTAGGCACCTACGAGCAGTACGTC. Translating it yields CSARDPLGTYEQYV.

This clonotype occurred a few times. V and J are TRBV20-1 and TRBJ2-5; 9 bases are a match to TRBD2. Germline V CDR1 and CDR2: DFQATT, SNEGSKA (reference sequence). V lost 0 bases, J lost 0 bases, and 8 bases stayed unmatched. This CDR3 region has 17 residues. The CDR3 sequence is CSARDSGGPLYQETQYF. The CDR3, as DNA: TGCAGTGCTAGAGATAGCGGGGGCCCCTTGTACCAAGAGACCCAGTACTTC.

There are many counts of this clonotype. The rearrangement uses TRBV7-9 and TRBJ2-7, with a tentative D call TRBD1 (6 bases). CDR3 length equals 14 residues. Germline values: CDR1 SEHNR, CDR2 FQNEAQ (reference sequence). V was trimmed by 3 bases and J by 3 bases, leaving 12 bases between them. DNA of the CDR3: TGTGCCAGCAGCTTGACAGGATCCATCTACGAGCAGTACTTC. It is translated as CASSLTGSIYEQYF.

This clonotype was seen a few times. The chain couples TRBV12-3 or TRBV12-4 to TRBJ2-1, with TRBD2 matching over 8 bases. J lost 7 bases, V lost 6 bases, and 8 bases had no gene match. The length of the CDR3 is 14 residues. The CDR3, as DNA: TGTGCCAGCAGCCCCAATAGCGGGGTGAATGAGCAGTTCTTC. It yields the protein CASSPNSGVNEQFF.

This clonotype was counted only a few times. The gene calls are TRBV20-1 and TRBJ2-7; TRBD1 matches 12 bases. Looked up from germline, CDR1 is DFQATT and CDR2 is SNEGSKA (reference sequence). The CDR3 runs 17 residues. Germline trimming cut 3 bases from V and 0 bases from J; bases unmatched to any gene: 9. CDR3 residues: CSARNTGTGGYSYEQYF. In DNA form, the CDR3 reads TGCAGTGCTAGGAATACTGGGACAGGGGGCTACTCCTACGAGCAGTACTTC.

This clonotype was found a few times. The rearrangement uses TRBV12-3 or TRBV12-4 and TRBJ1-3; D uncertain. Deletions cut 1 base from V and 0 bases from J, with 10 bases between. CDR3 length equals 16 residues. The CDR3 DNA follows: TGTGCCAGCAGTTTAGAAGGCGTGGGCTCTGGAAACACCATATATTTT. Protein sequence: CASSLEGVGSGNTIYF.

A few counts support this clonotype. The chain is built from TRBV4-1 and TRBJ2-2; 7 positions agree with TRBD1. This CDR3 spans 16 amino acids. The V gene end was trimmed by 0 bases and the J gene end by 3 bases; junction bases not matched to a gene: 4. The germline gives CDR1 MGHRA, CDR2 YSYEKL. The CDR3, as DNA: TGCGCCAGCAGCCAAGATCCGGACAGGCACACCGGGGAGCTGTTTTTT. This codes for CASSQDPDRHTGELFF.

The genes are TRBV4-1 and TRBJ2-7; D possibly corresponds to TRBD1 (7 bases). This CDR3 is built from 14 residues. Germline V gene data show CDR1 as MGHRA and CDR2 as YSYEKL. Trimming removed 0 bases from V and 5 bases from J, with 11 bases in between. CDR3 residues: CASSQEGRGDEQYV. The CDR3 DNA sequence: TGCGCCAGCAGCCAAGAGGGCAGGGGGGACGAGCAGTACGTC.

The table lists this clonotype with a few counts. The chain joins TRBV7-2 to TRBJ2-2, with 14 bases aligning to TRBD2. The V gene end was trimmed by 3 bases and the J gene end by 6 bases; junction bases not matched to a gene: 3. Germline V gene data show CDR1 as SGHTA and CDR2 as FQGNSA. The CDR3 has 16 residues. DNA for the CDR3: TGTGCCAGCAGCTTTCGACTAGCGGGGGGGCCCGGGGAGCTGTTTTTT. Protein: CASSFRLAGGPGELFF.

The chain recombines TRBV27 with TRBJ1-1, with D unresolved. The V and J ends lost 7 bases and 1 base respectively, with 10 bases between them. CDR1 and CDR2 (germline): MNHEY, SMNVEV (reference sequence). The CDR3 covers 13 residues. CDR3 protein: CASKWVANTEAFF. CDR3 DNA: TGTGCCAGCAAATGGGTCGCGAACACTGAAGCTTTCTTT.

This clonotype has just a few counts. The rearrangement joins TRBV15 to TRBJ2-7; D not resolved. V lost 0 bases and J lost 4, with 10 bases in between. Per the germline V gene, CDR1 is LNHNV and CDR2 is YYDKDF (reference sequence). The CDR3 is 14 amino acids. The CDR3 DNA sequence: TGTGCCACCAGCAGAGACCCCGGAAGATACGAGCAGTACGTC. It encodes CATSRDPGRYEQYV.